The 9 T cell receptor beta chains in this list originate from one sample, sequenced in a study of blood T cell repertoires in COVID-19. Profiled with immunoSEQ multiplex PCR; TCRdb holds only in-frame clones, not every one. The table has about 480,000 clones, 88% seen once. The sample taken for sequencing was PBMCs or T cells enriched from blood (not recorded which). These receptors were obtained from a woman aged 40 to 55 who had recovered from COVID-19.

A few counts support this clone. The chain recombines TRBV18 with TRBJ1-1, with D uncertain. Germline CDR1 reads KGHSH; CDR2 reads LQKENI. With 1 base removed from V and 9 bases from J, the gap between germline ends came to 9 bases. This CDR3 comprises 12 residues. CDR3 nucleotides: TGTGCCAGCTCACCACTGGAGGATCAAGCTTTCTTT. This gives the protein CASSPLEDQAFF.

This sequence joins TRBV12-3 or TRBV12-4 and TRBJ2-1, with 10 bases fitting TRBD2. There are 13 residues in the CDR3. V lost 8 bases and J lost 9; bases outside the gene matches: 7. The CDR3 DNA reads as TGTGCCAGCGGCCTAGCGGGAGTAACTGAGCAGTTCTTC. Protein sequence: CASGLAGVTEQFF.

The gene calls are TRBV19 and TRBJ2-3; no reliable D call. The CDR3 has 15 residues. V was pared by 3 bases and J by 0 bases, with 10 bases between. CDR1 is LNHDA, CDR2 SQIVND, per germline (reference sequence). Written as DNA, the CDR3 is TGTGCCAGTAGTATCGCAGGCCCTAGCACAGATACGCAGTATTTT. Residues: CASSIAGPSTDTQYF.

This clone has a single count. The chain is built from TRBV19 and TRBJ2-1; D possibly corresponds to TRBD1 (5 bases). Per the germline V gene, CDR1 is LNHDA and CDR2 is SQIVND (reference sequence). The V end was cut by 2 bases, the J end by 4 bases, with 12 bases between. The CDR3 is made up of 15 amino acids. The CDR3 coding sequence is TGTGCCAGTAGTATAAGGCAGGGCGGATACAATGAGCAGTTCTTC. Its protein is CASSIRQGGYNEQFF.

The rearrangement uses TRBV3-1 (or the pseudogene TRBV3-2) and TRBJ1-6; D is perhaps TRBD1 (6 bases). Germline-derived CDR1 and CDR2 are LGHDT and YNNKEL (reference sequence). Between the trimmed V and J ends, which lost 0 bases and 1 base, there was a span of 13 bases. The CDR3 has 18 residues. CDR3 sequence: CASSQEGTGWSYNSPLHF. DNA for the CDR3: TGTGCCAGCAGCCAAGAGGGAACAGGGTGGTCCTATAATTCACCCCTCCACTTT.

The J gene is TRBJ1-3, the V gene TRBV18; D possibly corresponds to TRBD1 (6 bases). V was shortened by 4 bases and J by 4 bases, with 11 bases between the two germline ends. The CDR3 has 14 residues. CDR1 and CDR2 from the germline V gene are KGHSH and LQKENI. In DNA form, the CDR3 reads TGTGCCAGCTCACTCACAGGGCTAGGAAACACCATATATTTT. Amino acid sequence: CASSLTGLGNTIYF.

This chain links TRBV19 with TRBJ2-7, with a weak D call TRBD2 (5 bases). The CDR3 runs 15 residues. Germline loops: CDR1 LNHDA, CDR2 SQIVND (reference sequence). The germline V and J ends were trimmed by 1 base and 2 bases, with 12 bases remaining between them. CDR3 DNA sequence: TGTGCCAGTAGTATAGTCGGACTGGGGACCTACGAGCAGTACTTC. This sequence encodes CASSIVGLGTYEQYF. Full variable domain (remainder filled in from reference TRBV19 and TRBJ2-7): DGGITQSPKYLFRKEGQNVTLSCEQNLNHDAMYWYRQDPGQGLRLIYYSQIVNDFQKGDIAEGYSVSREKKESFPLTVTSAQKNPTAFYLCASSIVGLGTYEQYFGPGTRLTVT.

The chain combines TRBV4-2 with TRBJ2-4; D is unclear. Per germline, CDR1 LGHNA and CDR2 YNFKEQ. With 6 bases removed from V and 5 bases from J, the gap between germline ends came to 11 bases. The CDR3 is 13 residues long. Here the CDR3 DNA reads TGTGCCAGCAGGAACCTCCGGGAAAACATTCAGTACTTC. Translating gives CASRNLRENIQYF.

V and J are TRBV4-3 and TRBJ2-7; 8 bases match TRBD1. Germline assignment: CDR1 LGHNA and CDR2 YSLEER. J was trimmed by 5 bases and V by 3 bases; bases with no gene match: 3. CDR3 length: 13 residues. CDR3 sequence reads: CASSHTTGDEQYF. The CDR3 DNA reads TGCGCCAGCAGCCATACGACAGGGGACGAGCAGTACTTC.